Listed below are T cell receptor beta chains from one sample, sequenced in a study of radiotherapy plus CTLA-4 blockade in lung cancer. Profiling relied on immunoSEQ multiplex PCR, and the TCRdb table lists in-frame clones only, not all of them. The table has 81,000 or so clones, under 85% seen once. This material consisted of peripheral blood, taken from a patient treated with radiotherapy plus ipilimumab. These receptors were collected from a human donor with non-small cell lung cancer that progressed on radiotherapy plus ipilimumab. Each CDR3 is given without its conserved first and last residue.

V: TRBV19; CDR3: ASTGERRNQPQH
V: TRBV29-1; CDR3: SCRTGTNTGELF
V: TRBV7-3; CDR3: ASSSGVARFAGELF
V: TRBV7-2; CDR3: ASSSGQGNQPQH
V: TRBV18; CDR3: ASSPQQLAGVSVEQY
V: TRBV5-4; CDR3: ASSMDRGALNTEAF
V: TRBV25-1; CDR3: ASSWDRGATDTQY
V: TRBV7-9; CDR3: ASSLDLGFYGYT
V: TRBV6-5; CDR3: ASRSGPPGNQPQH
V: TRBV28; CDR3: ASSPRDRRVWNTEAF
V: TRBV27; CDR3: ASRLRGADHTDTQY
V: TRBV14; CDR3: ASSQGDGRRGYGYT
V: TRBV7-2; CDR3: ASSPRQGKGEQF
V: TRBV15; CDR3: ATSRVGGSTEAF
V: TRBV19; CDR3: ASSTRSVADEKLF
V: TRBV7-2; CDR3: ASSPGENTEAF
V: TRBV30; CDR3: AWSGRGGNYNEQF
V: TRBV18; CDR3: ASSPGRNSNQPQH
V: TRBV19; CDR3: ASSILFPTSGGDEQF
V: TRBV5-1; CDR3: ASSSDGNYGYT
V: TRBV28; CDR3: ASSSHSTGFSNQPQH
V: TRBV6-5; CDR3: ASSYAGGNAEAF
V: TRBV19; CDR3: ASSMGTGQGHGYT
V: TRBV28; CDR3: ASSLGYGGYEQY
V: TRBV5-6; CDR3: ASSQSGTGWTDTQY
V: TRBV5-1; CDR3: ASSLVPQTAGVTDTQY
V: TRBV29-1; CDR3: SVTAFSGNTIY
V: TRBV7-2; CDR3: ASSLQLGDTQY
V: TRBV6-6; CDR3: ASSTPRTVSNEQF
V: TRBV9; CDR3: ASSVGTGGNQPQH
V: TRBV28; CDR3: ASSLGVRGWETQY
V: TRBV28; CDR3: ASEAQPNTGELF
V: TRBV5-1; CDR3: ASSPRTSGNTGELF
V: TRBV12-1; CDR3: ASSSHPAGLAETYEQY
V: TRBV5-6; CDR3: ASSLFWTGVGNQPQH
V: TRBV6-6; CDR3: ASSYDTGTEGYT
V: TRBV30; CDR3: AWGQGAGANVLT
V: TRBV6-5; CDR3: ASSYSRTNTEAF
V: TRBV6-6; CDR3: ASTRLGEQF